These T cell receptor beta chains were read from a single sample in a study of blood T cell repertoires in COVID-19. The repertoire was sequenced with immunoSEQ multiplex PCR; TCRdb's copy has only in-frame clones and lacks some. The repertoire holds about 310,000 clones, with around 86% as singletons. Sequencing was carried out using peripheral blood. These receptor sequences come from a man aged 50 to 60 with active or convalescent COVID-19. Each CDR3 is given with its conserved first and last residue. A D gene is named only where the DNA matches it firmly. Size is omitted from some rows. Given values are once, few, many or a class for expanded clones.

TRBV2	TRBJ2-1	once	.	CASKGNEQFF	TGTGCCAGCAAGGGGAATGAGCAGTTCTTC
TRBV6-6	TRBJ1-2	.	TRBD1	CASSYGPGTDYGYTF	TGTGCCAGCAGTTACGGGCCAGGGACAGACTATGGCTACACCTTC
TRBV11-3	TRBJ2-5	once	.	CASSNGAGTQETQYF	TGTGCCAGCAGCAATGGGGCGGGAACACAAGAGACCCAGTACTTC
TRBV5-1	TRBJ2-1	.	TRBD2	CASSPGLADNEQFF	TGCGCCAGCAGCCCAGGACTAGCTGACAATGAGCAGTTCTTC
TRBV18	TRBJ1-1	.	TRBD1	CASSPRGQWDTEAFF	TGTGCCAGCTCACCAAGGGGGCAGTGGGACACTGAAGCTTTCTTT
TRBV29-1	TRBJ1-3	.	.	CSVRPGGGNTIYF	TGCAGCGTTCGTCCAGGAGGTGGAAACACCATATATTTT
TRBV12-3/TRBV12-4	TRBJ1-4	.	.	CASSRAQGEKLFF	TGTGCCAGCTCTAGGGCCCAGGGGGAAAAACTGTTTTTT
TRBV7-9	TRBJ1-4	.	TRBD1	CASSHGTGDEKLFF	TGTGCCAGCAGCCACGGGACAGGGGATGAAAAACTGTTTTTT
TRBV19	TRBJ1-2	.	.	CASSIVRPWNYGYTF	TGTGCCAGTAGTATCGTGAGGCCGTGGAACTATGGCTACACCTTC
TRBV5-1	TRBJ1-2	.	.	CASSPDSRYGYTF	TGCGCCAGCAGCCCCGACAGCCGTTATGGCTACACCTTC